This entry lists 25 T cell receptor beta chains sequenced from one sample in a study of graft-versus-host responses after intestinal transplantation. Clones were read by immunoSEQ multiplex PCR, and TCRdb kept only the in-frame ones, dropping some. The profile shows about 40,000 clones, 95% of them singletons. These receptors have no identified antigens. Sequencing used unstimulated CD8+ T cells sorted from spleen or lymph node cells, obtained before transplant. These receptors all come from a human donor who was the organ donor for an intestinal transplant.

The count of this clone is one. The chain employs TRBV2 and TRBJ1-2; D may be TRBD1 (6 bases). The V gene's germline CDR1 is SNHLY and CDR2 FYNNEI. Trimming removed 6 bases at V and 3 bases at J, with 14 bases between. The CDR3 is made up of 14 amino acids. The CDR3 protein is CASSEGGGYYGYTF. Written as DNA, the CDR3 is TGTGCCAGCAGCGAGGGGGGAGGTTACTATGGCTACACCTTC.

The chain links TRBV6-6 to TRBJ2-4, with D unclear. V lost 6 bases, J lost 0 bases, and 9 bases lay in between. Germline V lookup: CDR1 MNHNY, CDR2 SVGAGI (reference sequence). The CDR3 spans 14 residues. The CDR3 nucleotides are TGTGCCAGCAGCCCCAATCTAGCCAAAAACATTCAGTACTTC. Protein product: CASSPNLAKNIQYF.

The V and J genes are TRBV7-9 and TRBJ2-1, with D unclear. The CDR3 totals 12 residues. Germline V lookup: CDR1 SEHNR, CDR2 FQNEAQ (reference sequence). With 4 bases removed from V and 10 bases from J, the gap between germline ends came to 11 bases. CDR3 in amino acids: CASSYGSREQFF. CDR3 bases: TGTGCCAGCAGCTACGGTTCTAGAGAGCAGTTCTTC. Variable domain in full (rest from reference TRBV7-9 and TRBJ2-1): DTGVSQNPRHKITKRGQNVTFRCDPISEHNRLYWYRQTLGQGPEFLTYFQNEAQLEKSRLLSDRFSAERPKGSFSTLEIQRTEQGDSAMYLCASSYGSREQFFGPGTRLTVL.

The chain recombines TRBV6-1 with TRBJ2-1, with 8 bases aligning to TRBD2. Trimming at V came to 5 bases and at J to 4 bases, leaving 7 bases not matched to a gene. Germline loops: CDR1 MNHNS, CDR2 SASEGT. This CDR3 contains 15 residues. CDR3 in DNA: TGTGCCAGCAGTTCAAGGCGGGGGGCATACAATGAGCAGTTCTTC. Translating it yields CASSSRRGAYNEQFF.

V is TRBV9 and J is TRBJ2-3; D is perhaps TRBD2 (5 bases). CDR1 and CDR2 (germline): SGDLS, YYNGEE. With 0 bases removed from V and 1 base from J, the gap between germline ends came to 12 bases. This CDR3 is built from 16 residues. The CDR3 is CASSVGGYGGTDTQYF. The CDR3 coding sequence is TGTGCCAGCAGCGTAGGAGGGTATGGGGGCACAGATACGCAGTATTTT.

This clone was recorded once. This chain uses TRBV30 with TRBJ2-5; 7 nucleotides line up with TRBD2. Per germline, CDR1 GTSNPN and CDR2 SVGIG (reference sequence). With 2 bases clipped from V and 4 bases from J, the junction kept 7 bases outside the gene matches. The CDR3 is 14 residues long. In nucleotides, the CDR3 is TGTGCCTGGAGTCCACAAAGCGGGGTAGAGACCCAGTACTTC. Its translation is CAWSPQSGVETQYF.

In this sample, this clone turned up once. The chain has TRBV28 and TRBJ2-7, with D perhaps being TRBD1 or TRBD2 (5 bases each). CDR1 is MDHEN, CDR2 SYDVKM, per germline. V was shortened by 5 bases and J by 4 bases, with 18 bases between the two germline ends. The CDR3 covers 15 residues. CDR3 coding DNA: TGTGCCAGCAGTCCGCTGGAGTGGGGGTATTACGAGCAGTACTTC. Encoded protein: CASSPLEWGYYEQYF.

The chain couples TRBV6-6 to TRBJ1-6, with D tentatively TRBD1 (5 bases). CDR1 MNHNY and CDR2 SVGAGI come from the germline V gene (reference sequence). The CDR3 has 13 amino acids. The V gene lost 7 bases and the J gene lost 4 bases, with 8 bases spanning the gap. Written as DNA, the CDR3 is TGTGCCAGCAACGGGGGTTATAATTCACCCCTCCACTTT. Amino acid sequence: CASNGGYNSPLHF.

The chain has TRBV9 and TRBJ2-3; 7 positions agree with TRBD2. CDR3 length: 18 residues. From germline, CDR1 is SGDLS and CDR2 YYNGEE. V lost 0 bases, J lost 2 bases, and 12 bases stayed unmatched. The CDR3 protein is CASSVEGAGLPFTDTQYF. The CDR3 DNA reads TGTGCCAGCAGCGTAGAGGGAGCGGGGCTTCCCTTCACAGATACGCAGTATTTT.

J is TRBJ2-1 and V is TRBV7-9, with TRBD2 matching over 11 bases. The length of the CDR3 is 16 residues. CDR1 and CDR2 (germline): SEHNR, FQNEAQ (reference sequence). Trimming took 5 bases from V and 5 from J; bases not matched to a gene: 8. The DNA for the CDR3 is TGTGCCAGCAGCAACCAGGGACTAGCGGACCACAATGAGCAGTTCTTC. This codes for CASSNQGLADHNEQFF.

This rearrangement joins TRBV7-9 to TRBJ2-1, with 12 bases aligning to TRBD2. Germline V gives CDR1 SEHNR, CDR2 FQNEAQ (reference sequence). The CDR3 length is 15 residues. Unmatched junction bases numbered 9, after V lost 10 bases and J lost 5 bases. The CDR3 sequence: CATHPSGGADNEQFF. CDR3 sequence (DNA): TGTGCCACGCATCCTAGCGGGGGGGCAGACAATGAGCAGTTCTTC.

V and J are TRBV9 and TRBJ2-3, with 11 positions matching TRBD1. The CDR3 extends over 16 amino acids. With V trimmed by 3 bases and J by 2 bases, 5 bases remained unmatched. Germline V gene sequence: CDR1 SGDLS, CDR2 YYNGEE. Here the CDR3 DNA reads TGTGCCAGCAGCGCTGGGACAGGGGGGTACACAGATACGCAGTATTTT. Translated, it gives CASSAGTGGYTDTQYF. The full variable domain, in which reference TRBV9 and TRBJ2-3 provide the parts outside the CDR3, is DSGVTQTPKHLITATGQRVTLRCSPRSGDLSVYWYQQSLDQGLQFLIQYYNGEERAKGNILERFSAQQFPDLHSELNLSSLELGDSALYFCASSAGTGGYTDTQYFGPGTRLTVL.

This chain uses TRBV7-2 with TRBJ2-7; D gene uncertain. There are 12 residues in the CDR3. Trimming took off 3 bases at V and 2 bases at J, with 5 bases between the two ends. CDR1 is SGHTA, CDR2 FQGNSA, per germline. The CDR3 protein is CASSLVTYEQYF. In DNA, the CDR3 is TGTGCCAGCAGCTTGGTTACCTACGAGCAGTACTTC.

The chain links TRBV5-1 to TRBJ1-2; 7 nucleotides match TRBD1. The CDR3 is made up of 14 amino acids. Trimming at V came to 2 bases and at J to 4 bases, leaving 5 bases not matched to a gene. Germline loops: CDR1 SGHRS, CDR2 YFSETQ. DNA for the CDR3: TGCGCCAGCAGCTTTGGAGGGGGCGGCTATGGCTACACCTTC. This translates into CASSFGGGGYGYTF.

The V call is TRBV11-2, the J call TRBJ2-7, with unresolved D. CDR1 and CDR2 (germline): SGHAT, FQNNGV. The CDR3 covers 15 residues. V lost 6 bases and J 5 bases, leaving 20 bases between the germline ends. The CDR3 reads CASSYMIALGHEQYF. CDR3 nucleotide sequence: TGTGCCAGCAGTTATATGATAGCCCTTGGCCACGAGCAGTACTTC.

As DNA, the CDR3 is TGTGCCAGCAAAGTTGCCTCATCCTACGAGCAGTACTTC. This gives the protein CASKVASSYEQYF. The chain is built from TRBV2 and TRBJ2-7; D is undetermined. The V gene lost 7 bases and the J gene lost 1 base, with 11 bases spanning the gap. The germline CDR1 and CDR2 sequences are SNHLY and FYNNEI. The CDR3 runs to 13 residues. Drawing the rest from reference TRBV2 and TRBJ2-7, the complete variable domain is EPEVTQTPSHQVTQMGQEVILRCVPISNHLYFYWYRQILGQKVEFLVSFYNNEISEKSEIFDDQFSVERPDGSNFTLKIRSTKLEDSAMYFCASKVASSYEQYFGPGTRLTVT.

The rearrangement uses TRBV6-5 and TRBJ2-3, with unresolved D. Looked up from germline, CDR1 is MNHEY and CDR2 is SVGAGI. The CDR3 is 13 amino acids. Trimming took off 2 bases at V and 8 bases at J, with 11 bases between the two ends. Here the CDR3 DNA reads TGTGCCAGCAGTTACGGCGACCCCACTACGCAGTATTTT. This translates into CASSYGDPTTQYF.

The rearrangement uses TRBV7-3 and TRBJ2-1; TRBD1 agrees at 11 bases. The CDR3 totals 14 residues. From germline, CDR1 is SGHTA and CDR2 FQGTGA. The ends lost 5 bases at V and 5 bases at J; junction bases unmatched: 2. The CDR3 DNA is TGTGCCAGCAGCCAGGGACAGGGGGACAATGAGCAGTTCTTC. Translation gives CASSQGQGDNEQFF.

The chain couples TRBV6-6 to TRBJ2-1; D is unresolved. Germline assignment: CDR1 MNHNY and CDR2 SVGAGI (reference sequence). V was pared by 0 bases and J by 8 bases, with 2 bases between. There are 11 residues in the CDR3. CDR3 sequence (DNA): TGTGCCAGCAGTTACTCGTATGAGCAGTTCTTC. It is translated as CASSYSYEQFF.

The rearrangement uses TRBV29-1 and TRBJ1-5; a weak D match, TRBD1 (5 bases). V was shortened by 4 bases and J by 5 bases, with 12 bases between the two germline ends. The CDR3 runs 13 residues. CDR1 SQVTM and CDR2 ANQGSEA come from the germline V gene. The CDR3 DNA reads as TGCAGCGTTGCCCTCGGGGGGGATCAGCCCCAGCATTTT. Translating it yields CSVALGGDQPQHF.

V gene TRBV10-1 combines with J gene TRBJ2-3; D remains unclear. Per the germline V gene, CDR1 is WNHNN and CDR2 is SYGVQD (reference sequence). The CDR3 runs to 11 residues. Trimming cost V 6 bases and J 6 bases, with 7 bases left between them. CDR3 sequence: CASRVRDTQYF. The CDR3 nucleotides read TGCGCCAGCAGGGTACGGGATACGCAGTATTTT.

The chain is built from TRBV7-9 and TRBJ1-4; D is perhaps TRBD1 (5 bases). The CDR3 covers 17 residues. Germline CDR1 reads SEHNR; CDR2 reads FQNEAQ (reference sequence). The germline V and J ends were trimmed by 2 bases and 5 bases, with 18 bases remaining between them. The CDR3 DNA reads TGTGCCAGCAGCTTAAGTGGTGGTGGGGGGTGGAATGAAAAACTGTTTTTT. Protein product: CASSLSGGGGWNEKLFF. The whole variable domain, remainder taken from reference TRBV7-9 and TRBJ1-4, is DTGVSQNPRHKITKRGQNVTFRCDPISEHNRLYWYRQTLGQGPEFLTYFQNEAQLEKSRLLSDRFSAERPKGSFSTLEIQRTEQGDSAMYLCASSLSGGGGWNEKLFFGSGTQLSVL.

V usage is TRBV7-3 and J usage is TRBJ2-3; TRBD2 matches at 8 bases. After removal of 5 bases from V and 6 bases from J, the junction contained 10 bases not matched to a gene. The CDR3 is 15 amino acids. Germline loops: CDR1 SGHTA, CDR2 FQGTGA. The CDR3 DNA follows: TGTGCCAGCAGCCAAACGGGGGGGACGTTGGATACGCAGTATTTT. Translated, it gives CASSQTGGTLDTQYF.

The chain links TRBV12-5 to TRBJ1-3; TRBD1 matches 9 bases. The germline CDR1 and CDR2 sequences are LGHNT and FRNRAP. V lost 4 bases, J lost 4 bases, and 5 bases stayed unmatched. The CDR3 runs 15 residues. Here the CDR3 DNA reads TGTGCTAGTGGTTCCTTCGGGACAGGGGGAAACACCATATATTTT. It specifies CASGSFGTGGNTIYF.

The CDR3 coding sequence is TGTGCCAGCAGCTTAGGACTAGCTCCAGAGACCCAGTACTTC. Translating it yields CASSLGLAPETQYF. The gene calls are TRBV7-2 and TRBJ2-5, with 7 bases fitting TRBD2. CDR3 size: 14 residues. Unmatched junction bases numbered 3, after V lost 1 base and J lost 4 bases. The germline V gene has CDR1 SGHTA and CDR2 FQGNSA.